This T cell receptor (beta chain) came from a study of lymphopenia after photon versus proton radiotherapy. Repertoires were generated with immunoSEQ multiplex PCR, while TCRdb's copy carries only in-frame clones and drops some. The data hold 150,000 to 200,000 clones, with about 85% observed a single time. The V gene's germline CDR1 is SGHNT and CDR2 YYREEE (reference sequence). The CDR3 has 13 amino acids. V was trimmed by 1 base and J by 3 bases, leaving 7 bases between them. Details on this clone: What it recognizes is unknown.

Findings and caveats of the study: Post-nadir TCR diversity decline inversely tracked overall survival among those who died. After lymphocyte nadir, photon-treated repertoires showed oligoclonal expansion, especially CD8+ Temra. Under photons, naive T cells and diversity fell while effector/memory populations rose. Authors raise, but do not show, better survival with proton therapy.

The chain couples TRBV5-4 to TRBJ2-5; D gene ambiguous. Sequenced material: peripheral blood, taken from a patient treated with photon-based radiotherapy. The TCR comes from a man aged 45 to 65 with gastric cancer. CDR3 sequence reads: CASSLWGEETQYF. The CDR3 coding sequence is TGTGCCAGCAGCTTGTGGGGTGAAGAGACCCAGTACTTC. Combining the CDR3 with reference TRBV5-4 and TRBJ2-5 gives the whole variable domain ETGVTQSPTHLIKTRGQQVTLRCSSQSGHNTVSWYQQALGQGPQFIFQYYREEENGRGNFPPRFSGLQFPNYSSELNVNALELDDSALYLCASSLWGEETQYFGPGTRLLVL.